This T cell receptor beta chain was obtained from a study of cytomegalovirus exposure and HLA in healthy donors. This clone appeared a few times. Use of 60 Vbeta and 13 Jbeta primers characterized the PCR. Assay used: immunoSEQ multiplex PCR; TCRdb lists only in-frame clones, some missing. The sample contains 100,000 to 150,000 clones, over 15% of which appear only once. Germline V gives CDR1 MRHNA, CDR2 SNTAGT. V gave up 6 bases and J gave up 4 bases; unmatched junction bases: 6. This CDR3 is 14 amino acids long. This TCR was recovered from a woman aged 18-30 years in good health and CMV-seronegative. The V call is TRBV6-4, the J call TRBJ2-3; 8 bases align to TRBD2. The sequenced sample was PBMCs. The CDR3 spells CASRFTSGPDTQYF. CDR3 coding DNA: TGTGCCAGCAGGTTTACTAGCGGCCCAGATACGCAGTATTTT.